The clone carrying this TCR beta chain was found many times. A read error may account for a junction end that differs from germline. This sample stems from a study of human T cells and chemical hapten exposure. TCRdb reprocessed the RACE reads via MiXCR and lists one record per CDR3 protein. The repertoire has roughly 380,000 distinct CDR3 sequences, about 5.1% of them found once; the top ten carry around 2.6%. Time point reported: pre-sensitization, week 0. The treatment here: therapeutic diphenylcyclopropenone sensitization with weekly scalp DPC. The germline gives CDR1 LGHNT, CDR2 FRNRAP. The CDR3 loop spans 13 amino acids.

The J gene is TRBJ2-3, the V gene TRBV12-5; D may be TRBD1 or TRBD2 (5 bases each). The sequences come from whole blood, collected in connection with sensitization to the hapten diphenylcyclopropenone (DPC). The receptor comes from a woman aged 45-60 years with alopecia areata. Some clones in this sample may be carry-over from other donors' samples. The CDR3, as DNA: TGTGCTAGTGGTCCCTCCGGACTTGGGACGCTGGATTTT. The encoded protein is CASGPSGLGTLDF.